The clone carrying this T cell receptor beta chain was seen a few times. TCRdb used MiXCR to reprocess the RT-PCR reads, holding one entry per CDR3 protein. The sample yields 400,000 to 450,000 distinct CDR3 sequences, approximately 16% seen once. This sample stems from a study of patients and donors after allogeneic stem cell transplantation. Germline assignment: CDR1 SGHVS and CDR2 FQNEAQ. With 5 bases removed from V and 2 bases from J, the gap between germline ends came to 12 bases. The CDR3 covers 14 residues. The sequenced material came from blood, either unsorted or a sorted T cell fraction (not recorded which). J is TRBJ1-2 and V is TRBV7-8; D possibly corresponds to TRBD1 (5 bases). The receptor was derived from a human donor who was either an allogeneic HSCT recipient or a stem cell or donor lymphocyte infusion donor (not recorded which). It is not recorded whose cells these are; they may come from a transplant donor. The DNA of the CDR3 is TGTGCCAGCAGCACCGGGACGGCGAACTATGGCTACACCTTC. Amino acid sequence: CASSTGTANYGYTF.